This T cell receptor beta chain was observed in a study of cytomegalovirus exposure and HLA in healthy donors. The PCR employed 60 Vbeta primers together with 13 Jbeta primers. The protocol was immunoSEQ multiplex PCR, while the TCRdb copy is restricted to in-frame clones and leaves out a portion. Of about 160,000 clones in the sample, approximately 83% are singletons; the top ten hold roughly 1.5%. With regard to this clone: Its antigen is not known.

Findings and caveats of the study: A later analysis by the authors found several of the most significant clusters apparently linked to common viral pathogens.

Trimming removed 7 bases from V and 7 bases from J; junction bases left unmatched: 6. Germline V CDR1 and CDR2: SNHLY, FYNNEI. CDR3 length equals 13 residues. The TCR was taken from a young woman in good health and CMV-seronegative. Sequenced material: PBMCs. V and J are TRBV2 and TRBJ2-2; 7 nucleotides match TRBD2. CDR3 sequence reads: CASILGEGGELFF. The DNA for the CDR3 is TGTGCCAGCATCCTCGGGGAGGGCGGGGAGCTGTTTTTT.